This T cell receptor (beta chain) was profiled in a study of cytomegalovirus exposure and HLA in healthy donors. The PCR made use of 60 Vbeta and 13 Jbeta primers. TCRdb's table, derived via immunoSEQ multiplex PCR, lists solely in-frame clones and lacks some. The data show about 100,000 clones, about 80% seen once. Per germline, CDR1 SGHVS and CDR2 FQNEAQ. The V segment lost 0 bases and the J segment 9 bases; nucleotides outside the gene matches: 9. This CDR3 contains 17 residues. Whole-study results and caveats: Later, an analysis found that common viral pathogens appeared to be linked with several of the most significant clusters.

A note on this clone: Its antigen is as yet unknown.

This receptor was identified in a man aged 35 to 55 in good health and CMV-seropositive. The chain joins TRBV7-8 to TRBJ2-2, with TRBD1 matching 11 bases. Sequenced input: PBMCs. As DNA, the CDR3 is TGTGCCAGCAGCTTAGCGTGGGACAGGGGGTTGGCCCGGGAGCTGTTTTTT. As protein: CASSLAWDRGLARELFF.